This T cell receptor beta chain was recorded in a study of beta chain features in type 1 diabetes. Study as a whole: There were some 98 million sorted cells examined across all samples. Study results and limitations: TCRB CDR3 length was moderately but significantly reduced in all four CD4+ subsets of Type 1 diabetes patients.

A remark on this clone: Its target is not known.

Purity above 95% was achieved in all sorted populations. Expressed TCRB transcripts were sequenced because the entire RNA isolate underwent reverse transcription. The assay was immunoSEQ multiplex PCR, and TCRdb's table has in-frame clones only and misses some. There are 300,000 to 350,000 clones in the sample; roughly 13% occur only once, and 0.015% lies in the top ten. The CDR3 length is 15 residues. Germline values: CDR1 SEHNR, CDR2 FQNEAQ (reference sequence). V was shortened by 4 bases and J by 4 bases, with 16 bases between the two germline ends. This TCR derives from a woman aged 18-35 years with type 1 diabetes. Source material: naive CD4+ T cells from blood. The rearrangement links TRBV7-9 to TRBJ2-5; no reliable D call. The CDR3, as DNA: TGTGCCAGCAGCTCTTTTCACCAACCGGGAGAGACCCAGTACTTC. As protein: CASSSFHQPGETQYF.